This T cell receptor (beta chain) came from a study of cytotoxic CD8 clonotypes in ibrutinib-treated CLL. This clone was recorded a few times. CDR3 size: 11 residues. V was cut by 3 bases and J by 6 bases, with 5 bases left in between. Looked up from germline, CDR1 is SGDLS and CDR2 is YYNGEE. TCRdb's copy holds only in-frame clones and misses some; the assay was immunoSEQ multiplex PCR. In the table there are around 330,000 clones, roughly 67% of which are singletons. The V call is TRBV9, the J call TRBJ2-3; D not resolved. This clonotype originated in a human donor with chronic lymphocytic leukemia. Sequencing used PBMCs, obtained after 36 months of ibrutinib treatment. This CDR3 reads CASSGFDTQYF. CDR3 nucleotides: TGTGCCAGCAGCGGCTTCGATACGCAGTATTTT.